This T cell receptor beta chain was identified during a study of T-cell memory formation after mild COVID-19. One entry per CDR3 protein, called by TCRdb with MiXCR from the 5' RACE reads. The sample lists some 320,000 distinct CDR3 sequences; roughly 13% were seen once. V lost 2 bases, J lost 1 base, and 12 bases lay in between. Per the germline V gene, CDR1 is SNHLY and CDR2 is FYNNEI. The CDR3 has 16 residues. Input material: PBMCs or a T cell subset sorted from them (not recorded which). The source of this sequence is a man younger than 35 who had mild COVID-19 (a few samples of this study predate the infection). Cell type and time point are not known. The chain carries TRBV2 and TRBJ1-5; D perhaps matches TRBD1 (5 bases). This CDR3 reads CASSEIQGASNQPQHF. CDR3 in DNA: TGTGCCAGCAGTGAAATCCAGGGAGCGAGCAATCAGCCCCAGCATTTT.